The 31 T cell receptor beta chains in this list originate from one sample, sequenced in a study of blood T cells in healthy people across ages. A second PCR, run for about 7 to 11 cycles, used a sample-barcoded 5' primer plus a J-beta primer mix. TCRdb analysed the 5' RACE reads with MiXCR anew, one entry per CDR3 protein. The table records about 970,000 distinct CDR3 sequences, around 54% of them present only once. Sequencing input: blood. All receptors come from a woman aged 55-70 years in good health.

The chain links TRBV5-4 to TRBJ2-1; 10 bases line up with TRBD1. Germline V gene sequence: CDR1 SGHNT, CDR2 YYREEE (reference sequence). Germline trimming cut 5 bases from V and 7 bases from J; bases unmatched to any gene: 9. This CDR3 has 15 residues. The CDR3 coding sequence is TGTGCCAGCAGTCGAAGACAGGGGGCGTTAAATGAGCAGTTCTTC. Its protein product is CASSRRQGALNEQFF.

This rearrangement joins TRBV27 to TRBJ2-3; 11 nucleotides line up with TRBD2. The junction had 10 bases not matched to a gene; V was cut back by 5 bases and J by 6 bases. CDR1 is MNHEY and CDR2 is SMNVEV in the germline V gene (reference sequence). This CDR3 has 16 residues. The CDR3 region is CASSGTVAGGPDTQYF. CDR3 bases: TGTGCCAGCAGTGGGACGGTAGCGGGAGGGCCGGATACGCAGTATTTT.

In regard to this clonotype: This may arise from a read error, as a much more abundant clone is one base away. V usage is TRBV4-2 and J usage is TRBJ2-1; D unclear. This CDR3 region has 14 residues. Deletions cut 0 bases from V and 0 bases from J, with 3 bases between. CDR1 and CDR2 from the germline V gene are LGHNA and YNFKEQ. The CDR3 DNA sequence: TGTGCCAGCAGCCAAGAAGACTCCTACAATGAGCAGTTCTTC. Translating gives CASSQEDSYNEQFF.

CDR3 coding DNA: TGCGCCAGCAGCACCTACACCGGGGGCAACTATGGCTACACCTTC. This gives the protein CASSTYTGGNYGYTF. The chain combines TRBV4-1 with TRBJ1-2; D is perhaps TRBD1 (6 bases). Trimming left V 5 bases short and J 2 bases short, with 15 bases between. The CDR3 covers 15 residues. CDR1 is MGHRA and CDR2 is YSYEKL in the germline V gene.

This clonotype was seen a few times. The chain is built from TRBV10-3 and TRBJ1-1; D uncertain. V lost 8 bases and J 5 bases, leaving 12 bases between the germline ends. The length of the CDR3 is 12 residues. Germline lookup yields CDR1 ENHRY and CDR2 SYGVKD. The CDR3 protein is CAIGPGVTEAFF. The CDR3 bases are TGTGCCATCGGGCCCGGGGTAACTGAAGCTTTCTTT.

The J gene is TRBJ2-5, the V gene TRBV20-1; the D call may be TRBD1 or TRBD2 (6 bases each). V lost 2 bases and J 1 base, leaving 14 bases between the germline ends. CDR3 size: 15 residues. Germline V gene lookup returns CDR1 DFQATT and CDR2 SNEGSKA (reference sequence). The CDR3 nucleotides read TGCAGTGCTAGACGAGAGGGGGGCCTCCAAGAGACCCAGTACTTC. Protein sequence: CSARREGGLQETQYF.

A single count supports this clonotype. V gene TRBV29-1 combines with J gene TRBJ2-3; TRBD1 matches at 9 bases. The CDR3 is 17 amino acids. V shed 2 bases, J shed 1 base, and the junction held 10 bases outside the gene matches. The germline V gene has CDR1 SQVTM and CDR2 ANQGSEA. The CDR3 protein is CSVEQGPDRGGTDTQYF. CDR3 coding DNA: TGCAGCGTTGAACAAGGGCCCGACAGGGGGGGCACAGATACGCAGTATTTT.

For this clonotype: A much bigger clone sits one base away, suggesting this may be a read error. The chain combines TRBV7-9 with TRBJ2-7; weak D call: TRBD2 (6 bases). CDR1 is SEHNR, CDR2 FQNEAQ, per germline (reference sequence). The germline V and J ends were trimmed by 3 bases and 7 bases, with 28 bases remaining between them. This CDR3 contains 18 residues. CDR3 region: CASSFPRDSGGSYNEQYF. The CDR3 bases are TGTGCCAGCAGCTTCCCCCGGGATAGCGGTGGATCATACAATGAGCAGTACTTC.

The CDR3 DNA reads as TGCAGTGCTAGAAACCCGGGACAGGGTCCCTACGAGCAGTACTTC. The encoded protein is CSARNPGQGPYEQYF. The rearrangement links TRBV20-1 to TRBJ2-7, with 9 bases identical to TRBD1. CDR3 size: 15 residues. Losses at the gene ends were 2 bases for V and 2 bases for J; bases not matched to a gene: 7. Germline V gene lookup returns CDR1 DFQATT and CDR2 SNEGSKA (reference sequence).

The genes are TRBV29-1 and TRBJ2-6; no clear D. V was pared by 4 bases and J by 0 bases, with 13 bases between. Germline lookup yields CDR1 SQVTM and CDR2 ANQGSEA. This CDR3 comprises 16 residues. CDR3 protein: CSVAGNGVSGANVLTF. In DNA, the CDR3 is TGCAGCGTTGCAGGCAACGGTGTCTCTGGGGCCAACGTCCTGACTTTC.

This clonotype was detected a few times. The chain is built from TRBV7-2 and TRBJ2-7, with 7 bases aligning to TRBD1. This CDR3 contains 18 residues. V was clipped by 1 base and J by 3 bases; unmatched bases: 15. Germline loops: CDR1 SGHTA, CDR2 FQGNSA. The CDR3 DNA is TGTGCCAGCAGCTTAGTCTACGGACCGCAGGGGGTAAACTACGAGCAGTACTTC. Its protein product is CASSLVYGPQGVNYEQYF.

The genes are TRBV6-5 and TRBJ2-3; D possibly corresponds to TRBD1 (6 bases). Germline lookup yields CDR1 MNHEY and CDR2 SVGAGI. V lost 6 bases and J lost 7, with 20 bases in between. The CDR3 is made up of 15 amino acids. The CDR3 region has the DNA TGTGCCAGCAGAGACAGGAACATTAGATCGCATACGCAGTATTTT. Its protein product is CASRDRNIRSHTQYF.

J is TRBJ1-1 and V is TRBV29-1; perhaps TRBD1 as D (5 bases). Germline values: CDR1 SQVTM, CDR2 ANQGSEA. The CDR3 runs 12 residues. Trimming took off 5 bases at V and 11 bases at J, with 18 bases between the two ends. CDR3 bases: TGCAGCGTTAGGTTGCTCGGGGCCGGGGCTTTCTTT. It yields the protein CSVRLLGAGAFF. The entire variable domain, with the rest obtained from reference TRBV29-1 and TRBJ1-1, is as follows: SAVISQKPSRDICQRGTSLTIQCQVDSQVTMMFWYRQQPGQSLTLIATANQGSEATYESGFVIDKFPISRPNLTFSTLTVSNMSPEDSSIYLCSVRLLGAGAFFGQGTRLTVV.

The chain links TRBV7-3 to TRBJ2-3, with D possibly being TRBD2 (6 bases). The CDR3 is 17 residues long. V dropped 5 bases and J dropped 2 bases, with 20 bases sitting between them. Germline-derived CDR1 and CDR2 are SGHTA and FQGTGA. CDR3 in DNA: TGTGCCAGCAGCCTTCGGGGGATAGCGGCAATCACAGATACGCAGTATTTT. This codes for CASSLRGIAAITDTQYF.

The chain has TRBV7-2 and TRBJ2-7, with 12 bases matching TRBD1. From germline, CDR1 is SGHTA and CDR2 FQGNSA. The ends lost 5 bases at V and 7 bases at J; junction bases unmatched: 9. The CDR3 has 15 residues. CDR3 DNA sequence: TGTGCCAGCAGCCCCAGGGGACAGGGGGCGGAGGAGCAGTACTTC. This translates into CASSPRGQGAEEQYF.

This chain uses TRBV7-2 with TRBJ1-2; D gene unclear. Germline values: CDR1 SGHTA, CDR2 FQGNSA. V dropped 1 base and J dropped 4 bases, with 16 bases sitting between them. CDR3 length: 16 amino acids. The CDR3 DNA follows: TGTGCCAGCAGCTTAGGGCAGCCACCCACCGCCTATGGCTACACCTTC. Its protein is CASSLGQPPTAYGYTF.

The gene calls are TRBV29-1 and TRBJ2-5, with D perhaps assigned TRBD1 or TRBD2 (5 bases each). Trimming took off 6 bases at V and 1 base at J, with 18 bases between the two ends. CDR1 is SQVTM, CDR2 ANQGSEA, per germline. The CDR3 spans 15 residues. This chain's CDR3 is CSVREPGRAQETQYF. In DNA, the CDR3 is TGCAGCGTACGAGAACCGGGACGGGCCCAAGAGACCCAGTACTTC.

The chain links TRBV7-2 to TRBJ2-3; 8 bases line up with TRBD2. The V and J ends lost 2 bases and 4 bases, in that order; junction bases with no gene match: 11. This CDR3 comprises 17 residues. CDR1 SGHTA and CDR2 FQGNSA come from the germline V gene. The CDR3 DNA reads TGTGCCAGCAGCTTAATAGGACTAGCTTTCGTTCCAGATACGCAGTATTTT. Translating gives CASSLIGLAFVPDTQYF.

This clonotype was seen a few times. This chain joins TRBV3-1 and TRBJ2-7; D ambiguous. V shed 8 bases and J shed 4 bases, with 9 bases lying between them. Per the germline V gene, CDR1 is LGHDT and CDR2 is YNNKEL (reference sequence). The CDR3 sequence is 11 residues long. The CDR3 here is CASANYYEQYF. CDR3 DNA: TGTGCCAGCGCGAACTATTACGAGCAGTACTTC.

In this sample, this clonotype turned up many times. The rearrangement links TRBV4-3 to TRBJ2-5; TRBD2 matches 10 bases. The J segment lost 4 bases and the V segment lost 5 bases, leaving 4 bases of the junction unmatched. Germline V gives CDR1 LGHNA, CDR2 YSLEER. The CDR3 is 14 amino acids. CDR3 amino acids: CASSLRLAGETQYF. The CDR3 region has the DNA TGCGCCAGCAGCTTACGACTAGCGGGAGAGACCCAGTACTTC.

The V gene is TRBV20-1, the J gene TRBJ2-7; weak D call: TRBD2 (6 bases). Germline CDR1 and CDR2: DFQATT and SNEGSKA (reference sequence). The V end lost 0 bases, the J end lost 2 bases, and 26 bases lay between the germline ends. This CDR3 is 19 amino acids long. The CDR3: CSARDPVGEEGAAPYEQYF. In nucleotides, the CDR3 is TGCAGTGCTAGAGATCCCGTAGGGGAGGAAGGCGCAGCCCCCTACGAGCAGTACTTC.

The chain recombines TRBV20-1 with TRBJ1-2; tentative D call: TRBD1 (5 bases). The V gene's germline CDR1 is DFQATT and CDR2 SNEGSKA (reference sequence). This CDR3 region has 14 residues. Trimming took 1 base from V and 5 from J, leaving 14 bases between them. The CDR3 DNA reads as TGCAGTGCTAGAGCCCCGGGACCGCAATATGGCTACACCTTC. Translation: CSARAPGPQYGYTF.

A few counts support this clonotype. The CDR3 region is CSVEGQGKETQYF. In DNA, the CDR3 is TGCAGCGTTGAGGGACAGGGGAAAGAGACCCAGTACTTC. The V and J genes are TRBV29-1 and TRBJ2-4; 10 nucleotides align to TRBD1. The assigned J gene may be wrong: the sequence end matches TRBJ2-5 better. CDR1 is SQVTM, CDR2 ANQGSEA, per germline. The CDR3 is made up of 13 amino acids.

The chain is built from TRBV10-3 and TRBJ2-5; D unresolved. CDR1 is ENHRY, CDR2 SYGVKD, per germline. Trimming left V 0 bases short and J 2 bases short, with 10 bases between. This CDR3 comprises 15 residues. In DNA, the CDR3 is TGTGCCATCAGTGAGTCGACGACAAAACAAGAGACCCAGTACTTC. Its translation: CAISESTTKQETQYF.

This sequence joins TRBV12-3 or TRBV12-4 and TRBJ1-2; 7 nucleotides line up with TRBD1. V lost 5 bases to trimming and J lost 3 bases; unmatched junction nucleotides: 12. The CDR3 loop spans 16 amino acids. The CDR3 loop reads CASSVRQGNEYYGYTF. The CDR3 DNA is TGTGCCAGCAGTGTAAGACAGGGCAACGAATACTATGGCTACACCTTC.

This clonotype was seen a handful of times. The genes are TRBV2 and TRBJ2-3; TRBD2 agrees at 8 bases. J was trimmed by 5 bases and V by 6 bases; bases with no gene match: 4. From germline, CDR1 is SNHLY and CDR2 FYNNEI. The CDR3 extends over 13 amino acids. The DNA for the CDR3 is TGTGCCAGCAGAGCGGGAGTGGGAGATACGCAGTATTTT. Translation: CASRAGVGDTQYF. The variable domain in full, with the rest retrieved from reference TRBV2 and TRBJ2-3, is EPEVTQTPSHQVTQMGQEVILRCVPISNHLYFYWYRQILGQKVEFLVSFYNNEISEKSEIFDDQFSVERPDGSNFTLKIRSTKLEDSAMYFCASRAGVGDTQYFGPGTRLTVL.

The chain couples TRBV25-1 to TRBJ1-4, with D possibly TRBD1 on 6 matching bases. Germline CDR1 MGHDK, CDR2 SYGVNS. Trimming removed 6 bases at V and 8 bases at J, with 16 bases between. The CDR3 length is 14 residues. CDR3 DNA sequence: TGTGCCAGCAGGCCCACAGGGATTGGGGAAAAACTGTTTTTT. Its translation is CASRPTGIGEKLFF.

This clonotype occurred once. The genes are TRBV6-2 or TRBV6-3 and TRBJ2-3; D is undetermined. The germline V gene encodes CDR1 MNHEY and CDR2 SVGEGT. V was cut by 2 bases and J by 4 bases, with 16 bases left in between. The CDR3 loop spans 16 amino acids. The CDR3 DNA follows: TGTGCCAGCAGTTACCTCCCGGGCCGGCCTCCAGATACGCAGTATTTT. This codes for CASSYLPGRPPDTQYF.

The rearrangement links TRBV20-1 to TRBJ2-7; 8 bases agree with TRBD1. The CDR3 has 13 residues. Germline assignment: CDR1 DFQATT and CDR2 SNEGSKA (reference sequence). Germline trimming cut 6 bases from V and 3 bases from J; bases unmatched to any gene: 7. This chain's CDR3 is CSAKDRANYEQYF. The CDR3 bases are TGCAGTGCGAAGGACAGGGCCAACTACGAGCAGTACTTC.

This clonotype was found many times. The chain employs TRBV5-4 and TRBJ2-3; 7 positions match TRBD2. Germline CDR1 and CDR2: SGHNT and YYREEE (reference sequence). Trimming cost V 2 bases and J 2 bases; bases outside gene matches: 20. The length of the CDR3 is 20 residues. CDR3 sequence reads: CASSFPDGGLAGVDTDTQYF. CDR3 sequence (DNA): TGTGCCAGCAGCTTCCCCGACGGGGGTCTGGCGGGAGTAGACACAGATACGCAGTATTTT.

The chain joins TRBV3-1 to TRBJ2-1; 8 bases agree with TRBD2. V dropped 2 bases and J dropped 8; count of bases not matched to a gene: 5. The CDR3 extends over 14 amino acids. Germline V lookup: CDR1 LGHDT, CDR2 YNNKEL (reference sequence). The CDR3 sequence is CASSQSSGGYEQFF. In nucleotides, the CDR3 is TGTGCCAGCAGCCAAAGTTCGGGAGGGTATGAGCAGTTCTTC.